Presented here are 2 T cell receptor beta chains from one specimen sequenced in a study of identical twins. TCRdb ran MiXCR on the 5' RACE reads and lists one entry per CDR3 protein. The table has about 530,000 distinct CDR3 sequences, under 25% seen once. These data were also filed under a second study, of yellow fever vaccine responses in identical twins.

Sample: CD4+ T cells sorted from blood. These receptors all come from a woman between 18 and 30 years old in good health.

This rearrangement joins TRBV20-1 to TRBJ2-7; TRBD1 agrees at 8 bases. Looked up from germline, CDR1 is DFQATT and CDR2 is SNEGSKA (reference sequence). Trimming cost V 7 bases and J 6 bases; bases outside gene matches: 5. The CDR3 length is 11 residues. Written as DNA, the CDR3 is TGCAGTGTCATTCAGGGGGCCGAGCAGTACGTC. It encodes CSVIQGAEQYV.

CDR3 nucleotide sequence: TGTGCCAGCAGTGAAGCGCCAACAGCCCCCTTCGAGCAGTACTTC. Translated, it gives CASSEAPTAPFEQYF. The gene calls are TRBV6-1 and TRBJ2-7; no clear D gene. The ends were cut back, 0 bases at V and 6 bases at J, with 15 bases in the middle. This CDR3 has 15 residues. The V gene's germline CDR1 is MNHNS and CDR2 SASEGT.